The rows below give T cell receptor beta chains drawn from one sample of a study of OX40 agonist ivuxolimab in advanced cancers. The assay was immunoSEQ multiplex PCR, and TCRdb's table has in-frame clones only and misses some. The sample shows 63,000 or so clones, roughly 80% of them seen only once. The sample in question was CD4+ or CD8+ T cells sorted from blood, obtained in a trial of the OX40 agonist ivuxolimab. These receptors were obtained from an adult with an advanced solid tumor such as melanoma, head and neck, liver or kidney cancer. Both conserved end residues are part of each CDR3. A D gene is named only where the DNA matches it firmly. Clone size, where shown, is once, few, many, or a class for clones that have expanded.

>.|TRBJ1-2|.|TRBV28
CASSTGIRGYTF
TGTGCCAGCAGTACAGGGATTCGGGGCTACACCTTC
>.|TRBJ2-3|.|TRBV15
CATSPAADTDTQYF
TGTGCCACCAGCCCCGCCGCAGACACAGATACGCAGTATTTT
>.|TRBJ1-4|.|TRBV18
CASSPGVGEKLFF
TGTGCCAGCTCACCAGGGGTTGGAGAAAAACTGTTTTTT
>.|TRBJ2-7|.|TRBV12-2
CASRLPSPDRATYEQYF
TGTGCAAGTCGCTTACCCTCCCCAGACAGGGCCACCTACGAGCAGTACTTC
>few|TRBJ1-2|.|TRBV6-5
CASSYSTYRDGYTF
TGTGCCAGCAGTTACTCGACCTACCGGGATGGCTACACCTTC
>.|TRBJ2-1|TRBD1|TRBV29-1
CSGKGGQGLNEQFF
TGCAGCGGAAAGGGTGGACAGGGGCTAAATGAGCAGTTCTTC
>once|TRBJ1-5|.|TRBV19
CASSISSNQPQHF
TGTGCCAGTAGTATATCCAGCAATCAGCCCCAGCATTTT
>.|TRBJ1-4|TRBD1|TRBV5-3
CARSTKSGDRLNEKLFF
TGTGCCAGAAGCACAAAAAGTGGGGACAGGCTTAATGAAAAACTGTTTTTT
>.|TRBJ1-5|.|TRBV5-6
CASSQGHNQPQHF
TGTGCCAGCAGCCAGGGGCACAATCAGCCCCAGCATTTT
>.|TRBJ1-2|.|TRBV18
CASSLKREPTYGYTF
TGTGCCAGCTCACTTAAGCGGGAGCCCACCTATGGCTACACCTTC
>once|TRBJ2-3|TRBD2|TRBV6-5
CASSSSGGPDTQYF
TGTGCCAGCAGTTCTAGCGGGGGCCCAGATACGCAGTATTTT
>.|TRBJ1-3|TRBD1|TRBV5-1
CASSYEQGGNTIYF
TGCGCCAGCAGCTATGAACAGGGGGGAAACACCATATATTTT
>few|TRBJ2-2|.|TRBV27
CASSPQGLNTGELFF
TGTGCCAGCAGCCCACAGGGATTGAACACCGGGGAGCTGTTTTTT
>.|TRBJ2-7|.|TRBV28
CASIAGDLLTYEQYF
TGTGCCAGCATTGCAGGGGATCTCCTTACCTACGAGCAGTACTTC
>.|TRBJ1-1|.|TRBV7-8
CASLKNRALNTEAFF
TGTGCCAGCTTAAAAAACAGGGCTTTGAACACTGAAGCTTTCTTT
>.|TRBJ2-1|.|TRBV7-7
CASIIRGSLEQNEQFF
TGTGCCAGCATCATCCGGGGGTCTTTGGAGCAGAATGAGCAGTTCTTC
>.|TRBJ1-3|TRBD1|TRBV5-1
CASSLGQGDTIYF
TGCGCCAGCAGCTTGGGACAGGGCGACACCATATATTTT